What follows are 31 T cell receptor beta chains derived from one specimen sequenced in a study of cytomegalovirus exposure and HLA in healthy donors. Libraries were prepared by immunoSEQ multiplex PCR; TCRdb keeps only in-frame clonotypes and omits some of them. This sample has about 73,000 clones; about 95% occur once, and the top ten carry less than 4%. Sequences were obtained from PBMCs. The receptors were sampled from a man aged 18 to 30 in good health and CMV-seronegative.

The J gene is TRBJ2-2, the V gene TRBV9; TRBD1 matches at 7 bases. J gave up 1 base and V 3 bases, and 18 bases lay outside the gene matches. Looked up from germline, CDR1 is SGDLS and CDR2 is YYNGEE. The length of the CDR3 is 20 residues. The CDR3 sequence is CASSAYTGTAPFKNTGELFF. CDR3 nucleotide sequence: TGTGCCAGCAGCGCCTATACCGGGACAGCTCCTTTTAAGAACACCGGGGAGCTGTTTTTT. Using reference TRBV9 and TRBJ2-2 for the parts outside the CDR3, the full variable domain is DSGVTQTPKHLITATGQRVTLRCSPRSGDLSVYWYQQSLDQGLQFLIQYYNGEERAKGNILERFSAQQFPDLHSELNLSSLELGDSALYFCASSAYTGTAPFKNTGELFFGEGSRLTVL.

This clone was counted once. The chain combines TRBV27 with TRBJ1-4; 8 bases fit TRBD1. The CDR3 length is 15 residues. V dropped 8 bases and J dropped 8; count of bases not matched to a gene: 13. The V gene's germline CDR1 is MNHEY and CDR2 SMNVEV (reference sequence). The CDR3 spells CASSRSGGIREKLFF. CDR3 coding DNA: TGTGCCAGCTCGAGATCAGGGGGCATCAGAGAAAAACTGTTTTTT.

In nucleotides, the CDR3 is TGTGCCAGCAGCTTGCAAGGGGCCGGGGAGCTGTTTTTT. This gives the protein CASSLQGAGELFF. The gene calls are TRBV5-6 and TRBJ2-2; maybe TRBD1 (5 bases). Germline lookup yields CDR1 SGHDT and CDR2 YYEEEE. This CDR3 has 13 amino acids. The V gene lost 1 base and the J gene lost 6 bases, with 7 bases spanning the gap.

The chain uses TRBV5-5 and TRBJ1-5, with a tentative D call TRBD1 (5 bases). Germline V gene lookup returns CDR1 SGHKS and CDR2 YYEKEE (reference sequence). Between the trimmed V and J ends, which lost 0 bases and 6 bases, there was a span of 10 bases. This CDR3 comprises 14 residues. CDR3: CASSLVGGSQPQHF. The CDR3 nucleotides are TGTGCCAGCAGCTTGGTCGGGGGGAGTCAGCCCCAGCATTTT.

V usage is TRBV2 and J usage is TRBJ2-1; weak D call: TRBD2 (6 bases). Looked up from germline, CDR1 is SNHLY and CDR2 is FYNNEI. The CDR3 is 16 residues long. Trimming cost V 8 bases and J 0 bases, with 17 bases left between them. CDR3 nucleotides: TGTGCCAGCGGTTTCCTTGGAGGGAGCTCCTACAATGAGCAGTTCTTC. This encodes CASGFLGGSSYNEQFF.

This clone has a single count. This sequence joins TRBV7-6 and TRBJ2-7; 10 bases are a match to TRBD1. Germline loops: CDR1 SGHVS, CDR2 FNYEAQ. V gave up 5 bases and J gave up 5 bases; unmatched junction bases: 6. The CDR3 is made up of 14 amino acids. In DNA form, the CDR3 reads TGTGCCAGCAGCGGCACCGGGACAGGGGACGAGCAGTACTTC. Its translation is CASSGTGTGDEQYF.

The J gene is TRBJ1-1, the V gene TRBV9, with 8 bases aligning to TRBD1. This CDR3 spans 13 amino acids. The V and J ends lost 4 bases and 5 bases, in that order; junction bases with no gene match: 4. CDR1 is SGDLS, CDR2 YYNGEE, per germline. DNA for the CDR3: TGTGCCAGCAGCACAGGGGGAGGGACTGAAGCTTTCTTT. Protein sequence: CASSTGGGTEAFF.

A note on this clone: Other DNA sequences of this sample code for an identical CDR3. This chain uses TRBV28 with TRBJ1-2; 10 nucleotides agree with TRBD1. CDR3 length equals 14 residues. Trimming removed 5 bases from V and 5 bases from J; junction bases left unmatched: 5. Germline-derived CDR1 and CDR2 are MDHEN and SYDVKM. CDR3 in DNA: TGTGCCAGCAGTAGTGGGACAGGGGTATATGGCTACACCTTC. As protein: CASSSGTGVYGYTF.

The chain joins TRBV5-1 to TRBJ1-2; D gene ambiguous. CDR1 is SGHRS, CDR2 YFSETQ, per germline. V was pared by 2 bases and J by 2 bases, with 7 bases between. This CDR3 is 13 amino acids long. CDR3: CASSFTDNYGYTF. CDR3 nucleotide sequence: TGCGCCAGCAGCTTCACAGACAACTATGGCTACACCTTC.

This rearrangement joins TRBV5-1 to TRBJ2-7; D is unresolved. Germline V gene data show CDR1 as SGHRS and CDR2 as YFSETQ. There are 14 residues in the CDR3. The V end was cut by 2 bases, the J end by 1 base, with 10 bases between. The CDR3 nucleotides are TGCGCCAGCAGCTTTAGAACCGATTCCTACGAGCAGTACTTC. Protein sequence: CASSFRTDSYEQYF.

The genes are TRBV27 and TRBJ2-3; TRBD2 agrees at 13 bases. V lost 4 bases to trimming and J lost 4 bases; unmatched junction nucleotides: 5. The CDR3 extends over 16 amino acids. The germline V gene encodes CDR1 MNHEY and CDR2 SMNVEV (reference sequence). The CDR3 protein is CASSSIGLAGADTQYF. The CDR3 DNA follows: TGTGCCAGCAGTTCGATCGGACTAGCGGGGGCAGATACGCAGTATTTT.

The V call is TRBV29-1, the J call TRBJ1-1; D unresolved. This CDR3 comprises 13 residues. From germline, CDR1 is SQVTM and CDR2 ANQGSEA. Trimming shortened V by 0 bases and J by 0 bases, and 5 bases separated the two germline ends. The CDR3 region has the DNA TGCAGCGTTGAAGACAGTCTGAACACTGAAGCTTTCTTT. This gives the protein CSVEDSLNTEAFF.

The chain uses TRBV18 and TRBJ2-7, with 12 bases lining up with TRBD2. The CDR3 is made up of 19 amino acids. V was pared by 3 bases and J by 0 bases, with 12 bases of the junction left unmatched. CDR1 and CDR2 from the germline V gene are KGHSH and LQKENI. In DNA form, the CDR3 reads TGTGCCAGCTCACCCAGGGCCGGACTAGCGGGGACCAGCTCCTACGAGCAGTACTTC. Encoded protein: CASSPRAGLAGTSSYEQYF.

The V gene is TRBV5-4, the J gene TRBJ1-1; 7 bases match TRBD1. V was pared by 4 bases and J by 4 bases, with 13 bases of the junction left unmatched. Germline CDR1 reads SGHNT; CDR2 reads YYREEE (reference sequence). The CDR3 is made up of 16 amino acids. The DNA of the CDR3 is TGTGCCAGCAGCCGACAGGGCATCAAGGGGGGCACTGAAGCTTTCTTT. Amino acid sequence: CASSRQGIKGGTEAFF.

V is TRBV5-4 and J is TRBJ2-7; 9 bases match TRBD1. Germline lookup yields CDR1 SGHNT and CDR2 YYREEE (reference sequence). The CDR3 runs 14 residues. Trimming removed 2 bases from V and 1 base from J; junction bases left unmatched: 1. CDR3 in amino acids: CASSFGTGSYEQYF. The CDR3 region has the DNA TGTGCCAGCAGCTTCGGGACAGGGTCCTACGAGCAGTACTTC.

V and J are TRBV28 and TRBJ1-1; D not resolved. The CDR3 contains 13 residues. V shed 6 bases and J shed 4 bases, with 12 bases lying between them. From germline, CDR1 is MDHEN and CDR2 SYDVKM. The CDR3 nucleotides are TGTGCCAGCAGGTATCGGGTGGGCACTGAAGCTTTCTTT. This codes for CASRYRVGTEAFF.

This clone was detected once. The chain has TRBV4-2 and TRBJ2-7; the D gene is possibly TRBD2 (7 bases). CDR1 and CDR2 (germline): LGHNA, YNFKEQ. V lost 1 base and J lost 2, with 12 bases in between. The CDR3 runs to 15 residues. The CDR3 loop is CASSQAGGLTYEQYF. CDR3 bases: TGTGCCAGCAGCCAAGCGGGGGGCCTAACCTACGAGCAGTACTTC.

V gene TRBV18 combines with J gene TRBJ1-2, with D maybe TRBD1 (5 bases). V lost 3 bases and J 4 bases, leaving 12 bases between the germline ends. Germline lookup yields CDR1 KGHSH and CDR2 LQKENI. This CDR3 region has 14 residues. CDR3 DNA: TGTGCCAGCTCACCGGCGGGGGAAGGCTATGGCTACACCTTC. Translation gives CASSPAGEGYGYTF.

This rearrangement joins TRBV11-3 to TRBJ2-1; D ambiguous. Germline CDR1 reads SGHNT; CDR2 reads YENEEA. V lost 5 bases and J 8 bases, leaving 10 bases between the germline ends. The CDR3 has 12 residues. CDR3 in DNA: TGTGCCAGCAGCCCCATGGGCGATGAGCAGTTCTTC. Translation: CASSPMGDEQFF.

The V gene is TRBV19, the J gene TRBJ2-3; tentative D call: TRBD1 (5 bases). Germline V gene data show CDR1 as LNHDA and CDR2 as SQIVND (reference sequence). This CDR3 has 18 residues. V was cut by 0 bases and J by 2 bases, with 18 bases left in between. The DNA for the CDR3 is TGTGCCAGTAGTATAGATCTCTGGCCTAGACAGTACACAGATACGCAGTATTTT. Residues: CASSIDLWPRQYTDTQYF.

The chain combines TRBV6-1 with TRBJ1-1, with D unclear. CDR3 length: 12 residues. Germline V gene lookup returns CDR1 MNHNS and CDR2 SASEGT. Trimming shortened V by 8 bases and J by 1 base, and 8 bases separated the two germline ends. The CDR3 here is CASRRGNTEAFF. DNA of the CDR3: TGTGCCAGCCGTCGGGGGAACACTGAAGCTTTCTTT.

The chain recombines TRBV9 with TRBJ1-1, with D possibly TRBD1 on 6 matching bases. The V gene's germline CDR1 is SGDLS and CDR2 YYNGEE. The CDR3 is 15 residues long. With 2 bases removed from V and 1 base from J, the gap between germline ends came to 12 bases. The CDR3 sequence: CASSVQGQGNTEAFF. CDR3 sequence (DNA): TGTGCCAGCAGCGTCCAGGGGCAGGGGAACACTGAAGCTTTCTTT.

The J gene is TRBJ2-3, the V gene TRBV6-5; D is uncertain. CDR3 size: 16 residues. Germline V CDR1 and CDR2: MNHEY, SVGAGI. Trimming left V 0 bases short and J 2 bases short, with 12 bases between. The CDR3, as DNA: TGTGCCAGCAGTTACTCGATTGGAGAGTCCACAGATACGCAGTATTTT. It encodes CASSYSIGESTDTQYF.

This clone appeared once. The gene calls are TRBV7-2 and TRBJ2-7; D might be TRBD2 (5 bases). CDR3 size: 16 residues. The V end was cut by 8 bases, the J end by 4 bases, with 24 bases between. CDR1 SGHTA and CDR2 FQGNSA come from the germline V gene. The CDR3 reads CASLDGPSSLGYEQYF. Here the CDR3 DNA reads TGTGCCAGCCTGGACGGGCCTTCTAGCTTAGGATACGAGCAGTACTTC.

This chain links TRBV11-3 with TRBJ2-1; D is perhaps TRBD2 (5 bases). V was clipped by 1 base and J by 8 bases, with 15 bases between them. CDR1 and CDR2 (germline): SGHNT, YENEEA. The CDR3 length is 15 residues. CDR3 coding DNA: TGTGCCAGCAGCTTAGGAGGAGGCCTTTCATATGAGCAGTTCTTC. This codes for CASSLGGGLSYEQFF.

The V gene is TRBV27, the J gene TRBJ2-7, with TRBD1 identical over 9 bases. The germline CDR1 and CDR2 sequences are MNHEY and SMNVEV (reference sequence). V shed 4 bases, J shed 7 bases, and the junction held 11 bases outside the gene matches. This CDR3 is 15 amino acids long. CDR3 residues: CASSSQGAGGGEQYF. The DNA of the CDR3 is TGTGCCAGCAGTTCACAGGGGGCCGGGGGAGGTGAGCAGTACTTC.

This rearrangement joins TRBV5-1 to TRBJ1-4; a possible D gene is TRBD1 (5 bases). V gave up 2 bases and J gave up 3 bases, with 8 bases separating them. The CDR3 is 14 amino acids. CDR1 and CDR2 from the germline V gene are SGHRS and YFSETQ. The CDR3 here is CASSFAGPNEKLFF. The CDR3 nucleotides are TGCGCCAGCAGCTTTGCAGGGCCTAATGAAAAACTGTTTTTT.

This sequence joins TRBV27 and TRBJ2-7, with D unclear. Germline V gene lookup returns CDR1 MNHEY and CDR2 SMNVEV (reference sequence). The CDR3 is 14 residues long. The V and J ends lost 6 bases and 6 bases respectively, with 18 bases between them. The CDR3 is CASSQVRWAGEQYF. The CDR3 region has the DNA TGTGCCAGCAGCCAGGTCCGGTGGGCCGGCGAGCAGTACTTC.

This rearrangement joins TRBV5-1 to TRBJ2-5; D remains unclear. Trimming shortened V by 2 bases and J by 5 bases, and 7 bases separated the two germline ends. This CDR3 is 12 amino acids long. Germline values: CDR1 SGHRS, CDR2 YFSETQ. The CDR3 protein is CASSFQDETQYF. The DNA of the CDR3 is TGCGCCAGCAGCTTTCAGGATGAGACCCAGTACTTC.

The chain links TRBV4-3 to TRBJ1-6; D ambiguous. The CDR3 totals 21 residues. Trimming took 2 bases from V and 0 from J, leaving 23 bases between them. CDR1 LGHNA and CDR2 YSLEER come from the germline V gene. The CDR3 protein is CASSQPATEDKVSSYNSPLHF. In nucleotides, the CDR3 is TGCGCCAGCAGCCAACCAGCAACGGAAGACAAGGTCAGCTCCTATAATTCACCCCTCCACTTT.

The rearrangement uses TRBV5-1 and TRBJ2-1; a weak D match, TRBD1 (6 bases). Germline lookup yields CDR1 SGHRS and CDR2 YFSETQ. Trimming removed 8 bases at V and 9 bases at J, with 18 bases between. This CDR3 is 13 amino acids long. CDR3 protein: CASQETGSGEQFF. The CDR3 bases are TGCGCCAGTCAAGAAACAGGGTCGGGTGAGCAGTTCTTC.